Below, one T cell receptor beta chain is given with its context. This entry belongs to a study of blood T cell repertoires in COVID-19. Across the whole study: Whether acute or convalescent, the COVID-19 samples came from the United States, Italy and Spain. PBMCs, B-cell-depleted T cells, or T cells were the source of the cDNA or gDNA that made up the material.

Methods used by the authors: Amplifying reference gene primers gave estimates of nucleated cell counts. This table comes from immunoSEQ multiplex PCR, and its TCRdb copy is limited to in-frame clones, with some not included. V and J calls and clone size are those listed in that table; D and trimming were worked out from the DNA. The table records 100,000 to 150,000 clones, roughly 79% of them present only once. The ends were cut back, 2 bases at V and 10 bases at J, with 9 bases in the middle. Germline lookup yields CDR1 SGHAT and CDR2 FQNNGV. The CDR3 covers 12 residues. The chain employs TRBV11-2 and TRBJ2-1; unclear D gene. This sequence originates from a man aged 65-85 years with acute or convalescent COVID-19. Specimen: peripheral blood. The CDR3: CASSLSFREQFF. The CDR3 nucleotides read TGTGCCAGCAGCTTAAGTTTTCGGGAGCAGTTCTTC.